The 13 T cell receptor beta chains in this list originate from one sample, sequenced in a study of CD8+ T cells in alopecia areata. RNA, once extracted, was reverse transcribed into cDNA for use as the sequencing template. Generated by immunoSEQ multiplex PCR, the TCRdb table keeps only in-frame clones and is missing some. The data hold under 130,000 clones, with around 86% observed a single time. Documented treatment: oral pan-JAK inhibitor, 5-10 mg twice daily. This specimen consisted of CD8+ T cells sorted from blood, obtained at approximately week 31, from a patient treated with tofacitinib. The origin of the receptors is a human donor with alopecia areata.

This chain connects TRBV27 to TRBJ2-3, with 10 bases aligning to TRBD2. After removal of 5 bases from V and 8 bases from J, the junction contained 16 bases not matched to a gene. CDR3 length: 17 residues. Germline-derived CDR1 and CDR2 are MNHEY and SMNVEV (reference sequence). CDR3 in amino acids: CASSLLAGALTDSTQYF. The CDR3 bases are TGTGCCAGCAGTCTCCTAGCGGGGGCCCTCACCGACAGTACGCAGTATTTT.

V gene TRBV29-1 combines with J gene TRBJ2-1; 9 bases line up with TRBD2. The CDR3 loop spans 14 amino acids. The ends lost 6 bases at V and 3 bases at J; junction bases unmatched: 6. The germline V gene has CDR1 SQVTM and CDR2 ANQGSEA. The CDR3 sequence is CSVPRGGDYNEQFF. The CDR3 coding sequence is TGCAGCGTGCCGCGGGGGGGCGACTACAATGAGCAGTTCTTC.

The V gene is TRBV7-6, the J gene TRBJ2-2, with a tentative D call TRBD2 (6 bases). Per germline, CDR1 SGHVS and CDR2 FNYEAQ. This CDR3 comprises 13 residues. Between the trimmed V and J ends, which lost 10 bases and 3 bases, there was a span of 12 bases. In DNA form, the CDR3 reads TGTGCCACGGGGGTTCGGGACACCGGGGAGCTGTTTTTT. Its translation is CATGVRDTGELFF.

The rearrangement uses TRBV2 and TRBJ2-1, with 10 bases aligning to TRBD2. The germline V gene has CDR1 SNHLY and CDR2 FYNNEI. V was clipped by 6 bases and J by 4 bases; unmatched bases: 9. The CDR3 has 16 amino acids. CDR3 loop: CASREREGGIYNEQFF. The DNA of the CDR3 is TGTGCCAGCAGGGAGCGGGAGGGAGGTATTTACAATGAGCAGTTCTTC.

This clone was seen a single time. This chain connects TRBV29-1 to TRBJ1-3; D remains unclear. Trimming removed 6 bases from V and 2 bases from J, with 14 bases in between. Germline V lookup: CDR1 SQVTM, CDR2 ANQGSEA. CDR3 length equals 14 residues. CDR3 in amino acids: CSVWMGITGNTIYF. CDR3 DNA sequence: TGCAGCGTATGGATGGGGATTACTGGAAACACCATATATTTT.

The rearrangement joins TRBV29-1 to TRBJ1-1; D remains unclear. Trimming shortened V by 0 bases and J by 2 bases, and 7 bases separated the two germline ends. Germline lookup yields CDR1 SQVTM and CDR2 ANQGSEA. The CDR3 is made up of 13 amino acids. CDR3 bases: TGCAGCGTTGAAGATCCCGCTAACACTGAAGCTTTCTTT. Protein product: CSVEDPANTEAFF. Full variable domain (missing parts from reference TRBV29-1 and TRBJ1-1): SAVISQKPSRDICQRGTSLTIQCQVDSQVTMMFWYRQQPGQSLTLIATANQGSEATYESGFVIDKFPISRPNLTFSTLTVSNMSPEDSSIYLCSVEDPANTEAFFGQGTRLTVV.

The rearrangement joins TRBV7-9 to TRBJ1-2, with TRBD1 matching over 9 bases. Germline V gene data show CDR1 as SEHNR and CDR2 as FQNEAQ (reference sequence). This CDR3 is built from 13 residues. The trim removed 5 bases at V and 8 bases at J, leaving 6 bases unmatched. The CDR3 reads CASSLDRGEGYTF. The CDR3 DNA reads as TGTGCCAGCAGCCTGGACAGGGGAGAGGGCTACACCTTC.

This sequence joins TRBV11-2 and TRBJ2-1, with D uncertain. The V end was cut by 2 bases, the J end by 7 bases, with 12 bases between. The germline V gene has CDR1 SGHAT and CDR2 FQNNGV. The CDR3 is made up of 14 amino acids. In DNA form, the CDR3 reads TGTGCCAGCAGCTTAATGGGATTTTGGAATGAGCAGTTCTTC. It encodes CASSLMGFWNEQFF. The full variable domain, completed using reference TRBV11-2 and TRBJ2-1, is EAGVAQSPRYKIIEKRQSVAFWCNPISGHATLYWYQQILGQGPKLLIQFQNNGVVDDSQLPKDRFSAERLKGVDSTLKIQPAKLEDSAVYLCASSLMGFWNEQFFGPGTRLTVL.

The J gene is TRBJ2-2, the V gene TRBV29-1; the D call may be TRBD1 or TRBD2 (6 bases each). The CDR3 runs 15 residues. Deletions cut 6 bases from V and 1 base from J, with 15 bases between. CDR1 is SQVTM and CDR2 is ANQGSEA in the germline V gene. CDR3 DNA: TGCAGCGTGGTCTGGGGGGCGCGGAACACCGGGGAGCTGTTTTTT. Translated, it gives CSVVWGARNTGELFF.

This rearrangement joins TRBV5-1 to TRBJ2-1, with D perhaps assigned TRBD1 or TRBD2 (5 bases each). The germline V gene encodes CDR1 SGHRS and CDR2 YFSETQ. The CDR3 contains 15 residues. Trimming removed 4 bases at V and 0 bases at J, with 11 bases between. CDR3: CASSRDLSSYNEQFF. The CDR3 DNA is TGCGCCAGCAGCCGGGACCTTAGCTCCTACAATGAGCAGTTCTTC.

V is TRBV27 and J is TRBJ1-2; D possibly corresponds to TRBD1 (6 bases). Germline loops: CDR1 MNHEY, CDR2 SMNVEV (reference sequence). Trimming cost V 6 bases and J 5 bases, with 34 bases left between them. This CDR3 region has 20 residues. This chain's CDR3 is CASSQRRLWGLMGWVYGYTF. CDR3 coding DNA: TGTGCCAGCAGCCAGAGGCGGCTTTGGGGGCTAATGGGGTGGGTGTATGGCTACACCTTC.

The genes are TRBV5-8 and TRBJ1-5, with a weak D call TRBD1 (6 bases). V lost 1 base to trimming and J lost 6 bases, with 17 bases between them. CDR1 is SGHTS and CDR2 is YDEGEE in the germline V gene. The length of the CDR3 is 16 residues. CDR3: CASSLSGNRAGQPQHF. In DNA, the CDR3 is TGTGCCAGCAGCTTGAGTGGAAACAGGGCGGGTCAGCCCCAGCATTTT. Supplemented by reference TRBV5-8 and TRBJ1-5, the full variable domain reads EAGVTQSPTHLIKTRGQQATLRCSPISGHTSVYWYQQALGLGLQFLLWYDEGEERNRGNFPPRFSGRQFPNYSSELNVNALELEDSALYLCASSLSGNRAGQPQHFGDGTRLSIL.

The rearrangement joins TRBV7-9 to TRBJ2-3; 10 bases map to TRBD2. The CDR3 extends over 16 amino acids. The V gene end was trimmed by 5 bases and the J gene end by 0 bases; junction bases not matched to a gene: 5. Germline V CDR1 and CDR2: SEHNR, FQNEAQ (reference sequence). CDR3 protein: CASSTLAGLSTDTQYF. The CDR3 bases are TGTGCCAGCAGCACACTAGCGGGACTAAGCACAGATACGCAGTATTTT.